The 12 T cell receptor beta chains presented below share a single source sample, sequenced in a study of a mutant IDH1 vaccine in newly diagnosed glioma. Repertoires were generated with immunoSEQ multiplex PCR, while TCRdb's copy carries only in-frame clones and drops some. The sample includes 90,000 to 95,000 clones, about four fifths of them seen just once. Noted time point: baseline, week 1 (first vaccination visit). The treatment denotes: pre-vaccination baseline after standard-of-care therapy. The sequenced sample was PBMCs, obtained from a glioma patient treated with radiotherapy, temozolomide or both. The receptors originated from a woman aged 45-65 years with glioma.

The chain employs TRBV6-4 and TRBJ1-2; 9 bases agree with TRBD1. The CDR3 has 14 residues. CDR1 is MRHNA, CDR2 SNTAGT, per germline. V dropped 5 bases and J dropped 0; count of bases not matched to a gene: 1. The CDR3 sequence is CASSRQGANYGYTF. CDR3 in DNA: TGTGCCAGCAGTAGACAGGGGGCTAACTATGGCTACACCTTC.

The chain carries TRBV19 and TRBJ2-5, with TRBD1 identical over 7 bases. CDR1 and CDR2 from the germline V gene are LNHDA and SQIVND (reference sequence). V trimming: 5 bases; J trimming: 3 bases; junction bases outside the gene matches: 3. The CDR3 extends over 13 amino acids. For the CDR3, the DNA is TGTGCCAGTAGTTCCGACAGGGAAGAGACCCAGTACTTC. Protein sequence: CASSSDREETQYF.

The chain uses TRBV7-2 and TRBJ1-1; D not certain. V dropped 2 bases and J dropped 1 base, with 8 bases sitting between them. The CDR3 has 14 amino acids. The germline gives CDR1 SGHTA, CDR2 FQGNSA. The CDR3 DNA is TGTGCCAGCAGCTTATATCCGGGGAACACTGAAGCTTTCTTT. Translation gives CASSLYPGNTEAFF.

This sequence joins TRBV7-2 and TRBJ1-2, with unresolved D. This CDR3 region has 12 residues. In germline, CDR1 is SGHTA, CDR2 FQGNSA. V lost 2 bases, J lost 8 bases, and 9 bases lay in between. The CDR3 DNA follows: TGTGCCAGCAGCTTATCGGTCGGGGGCTACACCTTC. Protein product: CASSLSVGGYTF.

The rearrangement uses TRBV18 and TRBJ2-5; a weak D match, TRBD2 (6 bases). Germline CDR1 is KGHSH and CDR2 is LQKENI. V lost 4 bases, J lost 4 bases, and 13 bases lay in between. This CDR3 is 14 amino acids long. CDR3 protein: CASSRRGRVETQYF. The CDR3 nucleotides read TGTGCCAGCTCACGGCGGGGCCGAGTAGAGACCCAGTACTTC.

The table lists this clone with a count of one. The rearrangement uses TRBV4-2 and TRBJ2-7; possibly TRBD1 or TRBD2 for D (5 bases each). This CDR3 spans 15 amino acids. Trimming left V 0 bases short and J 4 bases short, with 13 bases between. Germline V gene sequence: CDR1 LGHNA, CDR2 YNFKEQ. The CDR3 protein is CASSQDDIGAYEQYF. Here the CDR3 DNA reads TGTGCCAGCAGCCAAGATGACATCGGGGCTTACGAGCAGTACTTC.

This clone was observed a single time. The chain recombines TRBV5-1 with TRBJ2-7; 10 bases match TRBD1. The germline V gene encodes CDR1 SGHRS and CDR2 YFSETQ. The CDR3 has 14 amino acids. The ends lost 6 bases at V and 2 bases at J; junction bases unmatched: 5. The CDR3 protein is CASNFGQGAYEQYF. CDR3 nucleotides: TGCGCCAGCAACTTCGGACAGGGGGCCTACGAGCAGTACTTC.

DNA of the CDR3: TGTGCCAGCAGCCCGAGAACTGAAGCTTTCTTT. Amino acid sequence: CASSPRTEAFF. V and J are TRBV7-9 and TRBJ1-1; D is unclear. From germline, CDR1 is SEHNR and CDR2 FQNEAQ (reference sequence). V lost 5 bases and J 5 bases, leaving 6 bases between the germline ends. The CDR3 runs to 11 residues.

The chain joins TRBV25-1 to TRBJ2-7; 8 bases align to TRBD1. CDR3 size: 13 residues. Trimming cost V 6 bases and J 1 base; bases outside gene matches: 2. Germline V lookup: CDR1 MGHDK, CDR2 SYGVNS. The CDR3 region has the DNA TGTGCCAGCAGACAGGGGGGATCCTACGAGCAGTACTTC. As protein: CASRQGGSYEQYF.

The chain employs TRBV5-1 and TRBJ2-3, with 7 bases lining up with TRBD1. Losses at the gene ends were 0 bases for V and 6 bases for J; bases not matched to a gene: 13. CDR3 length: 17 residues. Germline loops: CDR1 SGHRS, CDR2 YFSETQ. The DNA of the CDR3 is TGCGCCAGCAGCTTGGGGGTTCTCGGGGACAGTAGGGATACGCAGTATTTT. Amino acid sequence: CASSLGVLGDSRDTQYF.

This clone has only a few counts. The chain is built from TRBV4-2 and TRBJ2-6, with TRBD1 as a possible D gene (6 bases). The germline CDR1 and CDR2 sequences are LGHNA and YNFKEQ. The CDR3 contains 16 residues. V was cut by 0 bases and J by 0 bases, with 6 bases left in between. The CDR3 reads CASSQEGGSGANVLTF. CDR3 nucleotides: TGTGCCAGCAGCCAAGAAGGGGGCTCTGGGGCCAACGTCCTGACTTTC.

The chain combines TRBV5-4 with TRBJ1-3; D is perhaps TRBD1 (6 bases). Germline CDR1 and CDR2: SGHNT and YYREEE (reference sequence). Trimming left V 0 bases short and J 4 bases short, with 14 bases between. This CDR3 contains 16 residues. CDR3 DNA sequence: TGTGCCAGCAGCTTGGGGGGGGCGTTCTCCGGAAACACCATATATTTT. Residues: CASSLGGAFSGNTIYF. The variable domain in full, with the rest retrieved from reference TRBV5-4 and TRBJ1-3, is ETGVTQSPTHLIKTRGQQVTLRCSSQSGHNTVSWYQQALGQGPQFIFQYYREEENGRGNFPPRFSGLQFPNYSSELNVNALELDDSALYLCASSLGGAFSGNTIYFGEGSWLTVV.